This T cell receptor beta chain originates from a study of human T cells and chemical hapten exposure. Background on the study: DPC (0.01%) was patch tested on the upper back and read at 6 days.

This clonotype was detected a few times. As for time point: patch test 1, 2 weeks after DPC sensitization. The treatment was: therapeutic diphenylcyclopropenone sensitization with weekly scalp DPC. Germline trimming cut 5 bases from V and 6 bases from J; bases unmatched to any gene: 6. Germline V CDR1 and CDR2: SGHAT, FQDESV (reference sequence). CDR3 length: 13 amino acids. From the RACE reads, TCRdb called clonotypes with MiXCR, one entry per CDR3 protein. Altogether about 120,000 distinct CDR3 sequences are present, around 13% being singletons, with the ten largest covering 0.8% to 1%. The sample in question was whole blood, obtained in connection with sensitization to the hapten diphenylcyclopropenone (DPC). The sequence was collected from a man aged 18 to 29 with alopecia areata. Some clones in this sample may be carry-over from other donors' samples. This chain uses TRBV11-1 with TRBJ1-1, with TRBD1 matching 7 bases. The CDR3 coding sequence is TGTGCCAGCAGCCTCGACAGGGTTGCTGAAGCTTTCTTT. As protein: CASSLDRVAEAFF.